This T cell receptor beta chain was retrieved from a study of vaccination and CD4 T cells after COVID-19. Study at large: Six males and four females, two of them Hispanic, were enrolled as convalescents. A CEFX pool, an HIV-1 Nef pool, or else no peptide went into the control cultures.

The CDR3 loop spans 16 amino acids. CDR1 and CDR2 from the germline V gene are SGHTA and FQGTGA. As for treatment: roughly ten-day PBMC culture with coronavirus spike peptide pools or control peptides (ViraFEST assay). In this cohort, PCR tests turned positive between March and December 2020, predating US Alpha, Beta and Delta variants. Every well contained under 2.5 million PBMCs, which were grown with about 9.3 IU/ml IL-2 and approximately 9.9 ug/ml peptide pools. Sequencing of the DNA from cultured CD4+ T cells was carried out with the Oncomine TCR Beta short-read assay. TCRdb redid the calling of the PCR reads with MiXCR, one entry per CDR3 protein. Counted here are 17,000 or so distinct CDR3 sequences, just under 50% occurring once; the ten biggest clones make up 4.5% to 6%. Comment on this clonotype: Its antigen is not known. The junction does not match germline at one end; this may be a read error.

The clonotype originates from a human donor who had recovered from COVID-19. The chain uses TRBV7-3 and TRBJ2-3, with 14 bases lining up with TRBD2. The source material was CD4+ T cells from blood, cultured in vitro, sampled before SARS-CoV-2 vaccination. DNA for the CDR3: TGTGCCAGCAGCTCCCAGACTAGCGGGGGGGCGGATACTCAGTATTTT. Protein sequence: CASSSQTSGGADTQYF.